This T cell receptor (beta chain) was identified during a study of T cell repertoires in cytomegalovirus infection. Study at large: Public TCR beta signatures marked donors with CMV infection and the matching HLA.

This clonotype was observed a handful of times. No antigen is known for it. The CDR3 runs to 16 residues. With 3 bases removed from V and 1 base from J, the gap between germline ends came to 16 bases. The germline V gene has CDR1 SGHNT and CDR2 YYREEE (reference sequence). Notes on the study in general: CMV carriers having the relevant HLA were flagged by cumulative public TCR beta family frequency. Dominating the ex vivo response were HLA-C-restricted CMV-specific TCR beta clonotypes.

MiXCR, applied by TCRdb to the reads, yields one record per CDR3 protein. This sample has around 710,000 distinct CDR3 sequences, with under 35% found just once. Sequences were derived from cultured CD8+ T cells from PBMCs, sampled from culture after CMV antigen stimulation. The chain uses TRBV5-4 and TRBJ1-1, with D possibly being TRBD1 (6 bases). The clonotype originates from a human donor in good health (CMV status not recorded). Some clones in this sample may be carry-over from other donors' samples. The DNA of the CDR3 is TGTGCCAGCAGCTGGGCTTGGGACACCCCGAACACTGAAGCTTTCTTT. As protein: CASSWAWDTPNTEAFF.